The 18 T cell receptor beta chains listed next were all sequenced from one sample in a study of blood T cell repertoires in COVID-19. Repertoires were generated with immunoSEQ multiplex PCR, while TCRdb's copy carries only in-frame clones and drops some. This sample has roughly 300,000 clones, with around 84% found just once. The sequenced sample was PBMCs or T cells enriched from blood (not recorded which). The receptors come from a woman aged 18-29 years who had recovered from COVID-19.

The genes are TRBV18 and TRBJ2-7; TRBD1 is a possible D gene (5 bases). The CDR3 loop spans 13 amino acids. CDR1 and CDR2 from the germline V gene are KGHSH and LQKENI. Trimming shortened V by 1 base and J by 2 bases, and 6 bases separated the two germline ends. CDR3 in amino acids: CASSPQGTYEQYF. DNA of the CDR3: TGTGCCAGCTCACCACAGGGGACCTACGAGCAGTACTTC.

This clone was detected once. The chain joins TRBV4-1 to TRBJ2-2; no reliable D call. CDR3 length equals 17 residues. Trimming took off 4 bases at V and 0 bases at J, with 15 bases between the two ends. Germline V lookup: CDR1 MGHRA, CDR2 YSYEKL. Here the CDR3 reads CASSPTPNTANTGELFF. CDR3 sequence (DNA): TGCGCCAGCAGCCCCACCCCCAATACAGCGAACACCGGGGAGCTGTTTTTT.

The count of this clone is one. The V gene is TRBV27, the J gene TRBJ2-3; D not certain. The V gene's germline CDR1 is MNHEY and CDR2 SMNVEV (reference sequence). Trimming removed 5 bases at V and 4 bases at J, with 13 bases between. The CDR3 has 14 residues. CDR3 sequence: CASSPRVSPDTQYF. The CDR3 DNA sequence: TGTGCCAGCAGTCCCCGTGTATCCCCAGATACGCAGTATTTT.

The chain couples TRBV25-1 to TRBJ1-4, with a weak D call TRBD1 (5 bases). The germline gives CDR1 MGHDK, CDR2 SYGVNS. V dropped 3 bases and J dropped 0 bases, with 17 bases sitting between them. The CDR3 has 18 residues. This chain's CDR3 is CASSDDSPFRTTNEKLFF. Here the CDR3 DNA reads TGTGCCAGCAGTGATGACAGTCCGTTCAGGACAACTAATGAAAAACTGTTTTTT.

The chain is built from TRBV3-1 (or the pseudogene TRBV3-2) and TRBJ1-3, with D unresolved. This CDR3 has 17 residues. Trimming removed 0 bases at V and 0 bases at J, with 12 bases between. The V gene's germline CDR1 is LGHDT and CDR2 YNNKEL (reference sequence). The CDR3 nucleotides read TGTGCCAGCAGCCAAGATTCAGGACTCTTCTCTGGAAACACCATATATTTT. It specifies CASSQDSGLFSGNTIYF.

The CDR3 DNA is TGCGCCAGCAGCTTAGGACAGGGGGCAGAGCAGTTCTTC. It is translated as CASSLGQGAEQFF. J is TRBJ2-1 and V is TRBV5-1; TRBD1 aligns across 11 bases. The V segment lost 2 bases and the J segment 10 bases; nucleotides outside the gene matches: 2. CDR1 is SGHRS, CDR2 YFSETQ, per germline. The CDR3 runs 13 residues.

The V call is TRBV11-2, the J call TRBJ2-7; 11 bases are shared with TRBD1. The CDR3 sequence is 15 residues long. Germline CDR1 and CDR2: SGHAT and FQNNGV. The ends lost 0 bases at V and 4 bases at J; junction bases unmatched: 2. DNA of the CDR3: TGTGCCAGCAGCTTAGAGGGACAGGGGGTTTACGAGCAGTACTTC. Protein product: CASSLEGQGVYEQYF.

The rearrangement uses TRBV10-3 and TRBJ2-1, with 8 bases fitting TRBD1. Germline loops: CDR1 ENHRY, CDR2 SYGVKD. V shed 5 bases and J 4 bases; nucleotides not matched to a gene: 7. The CDR3 length is 15 residues. The CDR3 spells CAISWGDRGYNEQFF. The DNA of the CDR3 is TGTGCCATCAGTTGGGGAGACAGGGGTTACAATGAGCAGTTCTTC.

The chain joins TRBV9 to TRBJ2-6; possible D gene TRBD2, 6 bases. The CDR3 is 16 amino acids. V was trimmed by 5 bases and J by 0 bases, leaving 12 bases between them. The V gene's germline CDR1 is SGDLS and CDR2 YYNGEE. The CDR3 DNA sequence: TGTGCCAGCAGGCGGGACGGTAGCTCTGGGGCCAACGTCCTGACTTTC. The encoded protein is CASRRDGSSGANVLTF.

The chain is built from TRBV27 and TRBJ1-6, with D hard to call. The CDR3 loop spans 14 amino acids. The V gene's germline CDR1 is MNHEY and CDR2 SMNVEV (reference sequence). V was clipped by 6 bases and J by 7 bases, with 13 bases between them. The CDR3 spells CASSPAGWNSPLHF. CDR3 sequence (DNA): TGTGCCAGCAGCCCTGCGGGGTGGAATTCACCCCTCCACTTT.

The genes are TRBV5-1 and TRBJ2-2, with TRBD1 identical over 8 bases. The CDR3 has 15 amino acids. In germline, CDR1 is SGHRS, CDR2 YFSETQ. The J segment lost 3 bases and the V segment lost 5 bases, leaving 6 bases of the junction unmatched. CDR3 loop: CASRWQGADTGELFF. The CDR3 nucleotides read TGCGCCAGCAGATGGCAGGGGGCGGACACCGGGGAGCTGTTTTTT. The full variable domain, completed using reference TRBV5-1 and TRBJ2-2, is KAGVTQTPRYLIKTRGQQVTLSCSPISGHRSVSWYQQTPGQGLQFLFEYFSETQRNKGNFPGRFSGRQFSNSRSEMNVSTLELGDSALYLCASRWQGADTGELFFGEGSRLTVL.

To note about this clone: This same CDR3 is encoded by further DNA sequences in the sample. This chain connects TRBV30 to TRBJ1-2, with D tentatively TRBD1 (5 bases). Germline CDR1 reads GTSNPN; CDR2 reads SVGIG (reference sequence). Trimming removed 0 bases from V and 8 bases from J, with 10 bases in between. CDR3 length equals 12 residues. Written as DNA, the CDR3 is TGTGCCTGGAGTGTTGGGGGGACCGGCTACACCTTC. Translating it yields CAWSVGGTGYTF.

This rearrangement joins TRBV18 to TRBJ1-6; D gene unclear. Germline lookup yields CDR1 KGHSH and CDR2 LQKENI. Trimming took off 0 bases at V and 10 bases at J, with 4 bases between the two ends. The CDR3 sequence is 12 residues long. CDR3 nucleotides: TGTGCCAGCTCACCACCTGGCTCACCCCTCCACTTT. Protein product: CASSPPGSPLHF.

The rearrangement uses TRBV5-8 and TRBJ1-5; tentatively, D is TRBD1 (6 bases). This CDR3 has 15 amino acids. CDR1 and CDR2 (germline): SGHTS, YDEGEE. The V end was cut by 4 bases, the J end by 4 bases, with 15 bases between. In nucleotides, the CDR3 is TGTGCCAGCAGCCGCAGGGGTAGGGGGAATCAGCCCCAGCATTTT. It encodes CASSRRGRGNQPQHF.

The J gene is TRBJ2-5, the V gene TRBV19, with 7 bases aligning to TRBD2. The V and J ends lost 0 bases and 2 bases, in that order; junction bases with no gene match: 9. The CDR3 consists of 17 residues. The germline V gene has CDR1 LNHDA and CDR2 SQIVND (reference sequence). CDR3 in amino acids: CASSIESNAAGQETQYF. The CDR3 DNA sequence: TGTGCCAGTAGTATAGAATCGAATGCAGCGGGACAAGAGACCCAGTACTTC.

The rearrangement uses TRBV12-3 or TRBV12-4 and TRBJ2-7; D might be TRBD1 (5 bases). V shed 6 bases and J shed 0 bases, with 9 bases lying between them. The CDR3 has 13 amino acids. DNA of the CDR3: TGTGCCAGCAGAACAGGATACTCCTACGAGCAGTACTTC. This codes for CASRTGYSYEQYF.

This clone was detected once. V is TRBV28 and J is TRBJ1-2, with 7 positions matching TRBD1. The V gene end was trimmed by 5 bases and the J gene end by 8 bases; junction bases not matched to a gene: 8. Germline assignment: CDR1 MDHEN and CDR2 SYDVKM. This CDR3 contains 13 residues. CDR3 loop: CASSLPTGTGYTF. The CDR3 bases are TGTGCCAGCAGTCTCCCGACAGGGACGGGCTACACCTTC.

The chain recombines TRBV5-4 with TRBJ2-5, with 12 bases matching TRBD2. Per the germline V gene, CDR1 is SGHNT and CDR2 is YYREEE (reference sequence). V dropped 4 bases and J dropped 4; count of bases not matched to a gene: 5. The CDR3 is made up of 15 amino acids. The CDR3 bases are TGTGCCAGCAGCCCGGGACTAGCGGGCGGAGAGACCCAGTACTTC. Its protein product is CASSPGLAGGETQYF. Full variable domain (outside the CDR3, taken from reference TRBV5-4 and TRBJ2-5): ETGVTQSPTHLIKTRGQQVTLRCSSQSGHNTVSWYQQALGQGPQFIFQYYREEENGRGNFPPRFSGLQFPNYSSELNVNALELDDSALYLCASSPGLAGGETQYFGPGTRLLVL.